The clone carrying this TCR beta chain has more than one count but fewer than ten. Antigen: not known. Each of the donors had around 10 milliliters of peripheral blood drawn into EDTA-treated Vacutainer tubes. This sample was taken from a study of blood T cells in healthy people across ages. A second about 7 to 12 cycle PCR used barcoded and J-beta primers. A single record per CDR3 protein comes from TCRdb applying MiXCR to the 5' RACE reads. The data show 800,000 or so distinct CDR3 sequences, roughly 60% seen once. The CDR3 runs 12 residues. V dropped 3 bases and J dropped 9; count of bases not matched to a gene: 5. CDR1 and CDR2 (germline): SQVTM, ANQGSEA. The study's findings and limits: There were more naive CD4+ cells and higher diversity in long-lived donors than in aged donors.

The sequenced material came from blood. This TCR was sampled from a man aged 30 to 39 in good health. V usage is TRBV29-1 and J usage is TRBJ2-1; 7 bases map to TRBD1. CDR3 protein: CSVERGQGEQFF. The CDR3 bases are TGCAGCGTTGAGAGGGGGCAGGGTGAGCAGTTCTTC.